This is a list of T cell receptor beta chains from one sample in a study of CD4 T cells in relation to SARS-CoV-2 and coronaviruses. Their recognized antigens are unknown. This table comes from immunoSEQ multiplex PCR, and its TCRdb copy is limited to in-frame clones, with some not included. The data show roughly 25,000 clones, around 73% seen once. Sequenced: CD4+ T cells from PBMCs, cultured in vitro. These receptors came from a human donor in good health. Each CDR3 is given with its conserved first and last residue. A D gene is named only where the DNA matches it firmly.

D: TRBD1; V: TRBV27; J: TRBJ2-7; CDR3: CASSLIGTGVNEQYF
D: TRBD2; V: TRBV10-3; J: TRBJ2-7; CDR3: CAISQTSGAAEQYF
D: .; V: TRBV7-9; J: TRBJ2-3; CDR3: CASRARVRGGVTDTQYF
D: TRBD1; V: TRBV19; J: TRBJ1-2; CDR3: CASSIPFRRTGALYGYTF
D: .; V: TRBV18; J: TRBJ1-2; CDR3: CASSPPNQANYGYTF
D: TRBD1; V: TRBV7-2; J: TRBJ2-7; CDR3: CASSLGTGVFEQYF
D: .; V: TRBV29-1; J: TRBJ2-5; CDR3: CSVTTAGETQYF
D: .; V: TRBV27; J: TRBJ1-2; CDR3: CASSPQRGYGYTF
D: TRBD2; V: TRBV6-5; J: TRBJ2-7; CDR3: CASSYPGGAGEQYF
D: .; V: TRBV6-1; J: TRBJ2-7; CDR3: CASSEGSTMVEQYF
D: .; V: TRBV5-4; J: TRBJ1-1; CDR3: CASSLVGMNTEAFF
D: .; V: TRBV2; J: TRBJ1-2; CDR3: CASRSGTEGYTF
D: TRBD1; V: TRBV10-3; J: TRBJ2-5; CDR3: CAISEGTGRETQYF
D: .; V: TRBV2; J: TRBJ2-3; CDR3: CASSPGSPRSTDTQYF
D: .; V: TRBV6-5; J: TRBJ1-1; CDR3: CASTKTGNTEAFF